This T cell receptor beta chain is from a study of blood T cell repertoires in COVID-19 (dated by TCRdb to the early 2020s). Regarding the complete study: Collaborator samples came from the United States, Italy and Spain and covered acute and convalescent phases of COVID-19. The material from the prospective study consisted of cDNA or gDNA derived from T cells, B-cell-depleted T cells, or PBMCs. Deeply sampled blood TCRbeta repertoires from subjects exposed to, actively infected with, or recovered from COVID-19 were included in the dataset. The repertoires were released in a freely available public database intended as a resource for research on the immune response to SARS-CoV-2. Samples came from the ongoing ImmuneRACE study (first 160 participants) plus 1,254 subjects from 6 global collaborators. The sample metadata nearly always contained a de-identified subject ID, COVID-19 status, age in years and sex. Where HLA class I and class II types were available, the types were taken from metadata supplied by the sample provider, not from assay-based typing.

What the study reported, not specific to this receptor: The amount of clinical and demographic metadata varied by source and participant and was provided uncurated.

Worth noting for this clone: Its antigen remains undetermined. No much larger clone exists at a distance of one base, and base qualities are not known.

TCRbeta CDR3 regions were amplified from genomic DNA using the immunoSEQ Assay, a bias-controlled multiplex PCR. The authors' pipeline ran thus. Nucleated cell counts per sample were estimated from amplification of reference gene primers within the assay. To quantify the absolute abundance of each unique TCRbeta CDR3 rearrangement, sequence reads were collapsed and filtered. For each sample, productive Simpson clonality was calculated as the square root of Simpson's diversity index over productive rearrangements. This is the immuneACCESS table as TCRdb keeps it, with only in-frame sequences that have V and J called. A part of the clones is gone; compared with another copy, unresolved V genes explain less than half, and the rest is unexplained. The D gene and trimming were derived from the DNA, and the V and J assignments and clone size from that table. The sample yields 80,000 to 95,000 clones; 85% were counted once. The ten largest clonotypes hold about two fifths of the sample.

Each collaborating institution followed its own protocols to collect whole blood in K2EDTA tubes. Collaborator samples were shipped for TCRbeta analysis as frozen whole blood, isolated PBMCs, or DNA extracted from either sample type. The cysteine opens and the phenylalanine closes a CDR3 of 13 amino acids. The only DNA kept is the CDR3, 39 bases in frame from the first base. V and J lose 8 bases and 8 bases, and a span of 15 bases separates them. CDR1 and CDR2, per the germline V gene (reference sequence), are LNHDA and SQIVND. The sample consisted of peripheral blood. The origin of this receptor is an elderly man with acute or convalescent COVID-19. The receptor chain draws on TRBV19 and TRBJ1-4; tentative D gene TRBD1, with 5 bases matching. In nucleotide form, the sequence is TGTGCCAGTTCAGCCCCAGGGAGGGAAAAACTGTTTTTT. It encodes CASSAPGREKLFF.